Listed below are T cell receptor beta chains from one sample, sequenced in a study of control samples from healthy donors and cancer patients. The repertoire was sequenced with immunoSEQ multiplex PCR; TCRdb's copy has only in-frame clones and lacks some. This sample has under 150,000 clones, with 93% found just once. The sequencing input was blood. All receptors come from a man between 25 and 39 years old in good health. CDR3s include the opening cysteine and the closing phenylalanine or tryptophan. A D gene is named only where the DNA matches it firmly. Some rows mark clone size as missing; the rest say once, few, many or name a class of expanded clone.

d_call	v_call	clone_size	j_call	cdr3_aa	cdr3_nt
-	TRBV9	-	TRBJ1-5	CASSVASGQPQHF	TGTGCCAGCAGCGTAGCCTCAGGTCAGCCCCAGCATTTT
TRBD2	TRBV9	-	TRBJ2-3	CASSVGGGSGTDTQYF	TGTGCCAGCAGCGTTGGGGGAGGGTCAGGCACAGATACGCAGTATTTT
TRBD1	TRBV2	-	TRBJ1-2	CASSEVRRGNYGYTF	TGTGCCAGCAGTGAAGTTCGCAGGGGGAACTATGGCTACACCTTC
-	TRBV6-6	-	TRBJ2-5	CASSYDQRTETQYF	TGTGCCAGCAGTTATGATCAGAGGACCGAGACCCAGTACTTC
-	TRBV3-1/TRBV3-2	-	TRBJ2-1	CASSPLGPSYNEQFF	TGTGCCAGCAGCCCCTTGGGCCCCTCCTACAATGAGCAGTTCTTC
-	TRBV28	-	TRBJ2-2	CVSQGKVRELFF	TGTGTATCCCAGGGTAAAGTTAGGGAGCTGTTTTTT
-	TRBV7-9	-	TRBJ2-1	CASSLVGTTGNEQFF	TGTGCCAGCAGCTTAGTTGGGACCACGGGCAATGAGCAGTTCTTC
-	TRBV12-3/TRBV12-4	-	TRBJ1-2	CATHGLNYGYTF	TGTGCCACCCACGGACTTAACTATGGCTACACCTTC
-	TRBV5-1	-	TRBJ2-2	CASTLRTANTGELFF	TGCGCCAGCACTTTAAGGACAGCGAACACCGGGGAGCTGTTTTTT
TRBD1	TRBV2	-	TRBJ1-2	CASLGTGYGYTF	TGTGCCAGCCTAGGGACAGGCTATGGCTACACCTTC
TRBD1	TRBV10-1	-	TRBJ1-1	CASSWDRDNTEAFF	TGCGCCAGCAGTTGGGACAGGGATAACACTGAAGCTTTCTTT
-	TRBV28	-	TRBJ1-4	CASSSLIHDPRTDQEGKLFF	TGTGCCAGCAGTTCCCTCATCCACGACCCCCGGACAGATCAGGAGGGAAAACTGTTTTTT
-	TRBV6-5	-	TRBJ2-1	CASSSVDSSYNEQFF	TGTGCCAGCAGTTCGGTTGACTCGTCCTACAATGAGCAGTTCTTC
-	TRBV7-3	-	TRBJ2-2	CASSFLASMAGELFF	TGTGCCAGCAGCTTTCTAGCGTCAATGGCCGGGGAGCTGTTTTTT
-	TRBV4-2	once	TRBJ2-2	CASSQGGANTGELFF	TGTGCCAGCAGCCAAGGCGGGGCGAACACCGGGGAGCTGTTTTTT
-	TRBV6-6	-	TRBJ1-4	CASRNRVYEKLFF	TGTGCCAGCAGAAACAGGGTGTACGAAAAACTGTTTTTT
TRBD2	TRBV7-8	-	TRBJ2-3	CASSSGGGFDTQYF	TGTGCCAGCAGCAGCGGCGGGGGGTTCGATACGCAGTATTTT
-	TRBV18	-	TRBJ1-4	CASSPLPGGEKLFF	TGTGCCAGCTCACCCCTCCCTGGCGGGGAAAAACTGTTTTTT
-	TRBV2	-	TRBJ1-2	CASRDPGGPSYGYTF	TGTGCCAGCAGAGATCCGGGGGGACCGAGCTATGGCTACACCTTC
-	TRBV21-1	once	TRBJ2-3	CASSLKGDDGTSGGLTDTQYF	TGTGCCAGCAGCCTAAAGGGGGATGATGGGACTAGCGGGGGCCTCACAGATACGCAGTATTTT
-	TRBV7-9	-	TRBJ1-5	CASSLLDQPQHF	TGTGCCAGCAGCTTATTGGATCAGCCCCAGCATTTT
-	TRBV20-1	-	TRBJ1-1	CSARGPGEAFF	TGCAGTGCTCGTGGACCCGGAGAAGCTTTCTTT
-	TRBV19	-	TRBJ1-5	CASTPLRGGGNQPQHF	TGTGCCAGTACCCCACTGAGGGGTGGCGGCAATCAGCCCCAGCATTTT
-	TRBV7-9	few	TRBJ1-5	CASSLGNQPQHF	TGTGCCAGCAGCTTGGGAAACCAGCCCCAGCATTTT